This T cell receptor beta chain was profiled in a study of blood T cell repertoires in COVID-19. Looking at the study overall: PBMCs, B-cell-depleted T cells, or T cells were the source of the cDNA or gDNA that made up the material.

The assay was immunoSEQ multiplex PCR, and TCRdb's table has in-frame clones only and misses some. Of almost 85,000 clones listed, about four fifths are singletons. Sequencing was carried out using peripheral blood. This clonotype originated in a man aged 80 or over with active or convalescent COVID-19.

In DNA, the CDR3 is TGTGCCAGCGCTCCAGGGGAGAACTATGGCTACACCTTC. Its translation: CASAPGENYGYTF. V gene TRBV5-6 combines with J gene TRBJ1-2; perhaps TRBD1 as D (6 bases). Per the germline V gene, CDR1 is SGHDT and CDR2 is YYEEEE. The CDR3 is 13 residues long. V dropped 7 bases and J dropped 2 bases, with 12 bases sitting between them.